These T cell receptor beta chains were read from a single sample in a study of blood T cell repertoires in COVID-19. Generated by immunoSEQ multiplex PCR, the TCRdb table keeps only in-frame clones and is missing some. The data contain approximately 260,000 clones, about 90% of them singletons. Sequencing used peripheral blood. The receptors stem from a woman in her 40s with acute or convalescent COVID-19. CDR3s include the opening cysteine and the closing phenylalanine or tryptophan. A D gene is named only where the DNA matches it firmly. Clone size is given for some rows only: seen once, a few or many times, or a class if the clone is expanded.

J gene | D gene | clone size | V gene | CDR3 DNA | CDR3 protein
TRBJ1-5 | TRBD1 | NA | TRBV6-5 | TGTGCCAGCAGGGGCGGGACAGGGGACCCTCAGCCCCAGCATTTT | CASRGGTGDPQPQHF
TRBJ2-5 | TRBD1 | NA | TRBV10-3 | TGTGCCATCAGTAGGACAGGATCCCCCTCGGGGGAGACCCAGTACTTC | CAISRTGSPSGETQYF
TRBJ1-5 | TRBD1 | NA | TRBV19 | TGTGCCAGTAGTATAGGCCCGGGACAGCCCAATCAGCCCCAGCATTTT | CASSIGPGQPNQPQHF
TRBJ1-1 | NA | NA | TRBV13 | TGTGCCAGCAGCTTAGGGACGGGTTTCGCTTTCTTT | CASSLGTGFAFF
TRBJ1-5 | NA | NA | TRBV6-6 | TGTGCCAGCAGTCTCCCGGACAGACCTTATCAGCCCCAGCATTTT | CASSLPDRPYQPQHF
TRBJ1-2 | NA | once | TRBV6-1 | TGTGCCAGCAGTGAAAGGGGGACCCTTGGCTACACCTTC | CASSERGTLGYTF
TRBJ1-1 | NA | NA | TRBV2 | TGTGCCAGCAGTCCACAGGGCTTGGGTACTGAAGCTTTCTTT | CASSPQGLGTEAFF
TRBJ1-2 | NA | NA | TRBV6-5 | TGTGCCAGCAGGGGTCACAGGAGCAGTGTCTATGGCTACACCTTC | CASRGHRSSVYGYTF
TRBJ2-1 | NA | NA | TRBV19 | TGTGCCAGTAGTTCCCGGGTGCGGGGCCCTTACAATGAGCAGTTCTTC | CASSSRVRGPYNEQFF
TRBJ1-2 | NA | NA | TRBV6-5 | TGTGCCAGCAGATTACAGGTTGAAGCTAACTATGGCTACACCTTC | CASRLQVEANYGYTF
TRBJ2-1 | TRBD2 | NA | TRBV6-5 | TGTGCCAGCAGGGGAGGGGTCTCCTACAATGAGCAGTTCTTC | CASRGGVSYNEQFF
TRBJ1-5 | NA | NA | TRBV5-1 | TGCGCCAGCAGCTTGGGGCAGAGCAATCAGCCCCAGCATTTT | CASSLGQSNQPQHF
TRBJ1-4 | NA | NA | TRBV4-2 | TGTGCCAGCAGCCAAGAACCGGGTGCCCTTAATGAAAAACTGTTTTTT | CASSQEPGALNEKLFF
TRBJ1-5 | TRBD1 | NA | TRBV2 | TGTGCCAGCACCCAGGGCCTACAGGGGGCGGGACAGCCCCAGCATTTT | CASTQGLQGAGQPQHF
TRBJ2-2 | NA | NA | TRBV5-5 | TGTGCCAGCAGCGGGGGCCCCCAGTGGGATACGGGCGGGGAGCTGTTTTTT | CASSGGPQWDTGGELFF
TRBJ2-5 | NA | NA | TRBV30 | TGTGCCTGGAGCCCGGGGGTAAAGGAGACCCAGTACTTC | CAWSPGVKETQYF
TRBJ2-3 | TRBD2 | NA | TRBV12-5 | TGTGCTAGTGGTTTGGGATCAAGCGGGGGCACAGATACGCAGTATTTT | CASGLGSSGGTDTQYF
TRBJ2-1 | TRBD2 | once | TRBV11-3 | TGTGCCAGCAGCTTCGGGACTAGCGGCTACAATGAGCAGTTCTTC | CASSFGTSGYNEQFF
TRBJ1-2 | NA | NA | TRBV6-5 | TGTGCCAGCAGTTACTCCACGGGGAAGCATGGCTACACCTTC | CASSYSTGKHGYTF
TRBJ1-5 | NA | NA | TRBV6-5 | TGTGCCAGCAGGCAGACGGGGTTCGAAGCTCAGCCCCAGCATTTT | CASRQTGFEAQPQHF
TRBJ2-2 | NA | NA | TRBV19 | TGTGCCAGTAGTTGGGGACTCAACACCGGGGAGCTGTTTTTT | CASSWGLNTGELFF
TRBJ1-5 | NA | NA | TRBV7-8 | TGTGCCAGCAGCCGAGTCCCCGGGCCCCAGCATTTT | CASSRVPGPQHF
TRBJ1-2 | NA | NA | TRBV9 | TGTGCCAGCAGCGTAGGGAGGGGAAACTATGGCTACACCTTC | CASSVGRGNYGYTF
TRBJ2-2 | TRBD2 | NA | TRBV4-1 | TGCGCCAGCAGCCTAGCGGGGGGGACGACCGGGGAGCTGTTTTTT | CASSLAGGTTGELFF
TRBJ1-1 | NA | NA | TRBV2 | TGTGCCAGCAGTGAACGAGGCGGCGGGACTGAAGCTTTCTTT | CASSERGGGTEAFF
TRBJ1-2 | NA | NA | TRBV11-2 | TGTGCCAGCAGCTCACTACAGGGTCCTGGGGACTATGGCTACACCTTC | CASSSLQGPGDYGYTF
TRBJ1-1 | NA | once | TRBV3-1/TRBV3-2 | TGTGCCAGCAGCCAACAGGCAGCTGACACTGAAGCTTTCTTT | CASSQQAADTEAFF
TRBJ2-5 | NA | NA | TRBV15 | TGTGCCACCAGCAGGGGGCGAGAGACCCAGTACTTC | CATSRGRETQYF
TRBJ1-6 | NA | NA | TRBV12-3/TRBV12-4 | TGTGCCCGGGTTTCGGGGAATAATTCACCCCTCCACTTT | CARVSGNNSPLHF
TRBJ1-4 | TRBD1 | NA | TRBV6-5 | TGTGCCAGCAACCAGAGGACAGGGGAATTTGAAAAACTGTTTTTT | CASNQRTGEFEKLFF
TRBJ1-4 | NA | NA | TRBV2 | TGTGCCAGCAGTGCGACAGTGCTGGGAGAAAAACTGTTTTTT | CASSATVLGEKLFF
TRBJ2-5 | NA | NA | TRBV4-2 | TGTGCCAGCAGCCAAGATCTAGAGACCCAGTACTTC | CASSQDLETQYF
TRBJ1-2 | NA | NA | TRBV5-1 | TGCGCCAGCAGCTTAGAGGGGGGGCAGGTCTATGGCTACACCTTC | CASSLEGGQVYGYTF
TRBJ1-5 | NA | NA | TRBV18 | TGTGCCAGCTCACTAGAAGAGGGTGTCGGTCAGCCCCAGCATTTT | CASSLEEGVGQPQHF
TRBJ2-1 | NA | NA | TRBV21-1 | TGTGCCAGCGGCCCGCGCGGGGTTATTTGGGAGTTCTTC | CASGPRGVIWEFF
TRBJ1-6 | NA | many | TRBV27 | TGTGCCAGCAGTTTAAGGAAGGGTCCGGACAGCCCTTATAATTCACCCCTCCACTTT | CASSLRKGPDSPYNSPLHF
TRBJ1-1 | NA | NA | TRBV14 | TGTGCCAGCAGCCAAGACAGTTACCCCGGGTTCACTGAAGCTTTCTTT | CASSQDSYPGFTEAFF
TRBJ2-2 | TRBD1 | NA | TRBV7-9 | TGTGCCAGCAGCTTAGTGGGACAGGGGGCGAACACCGGGGAGCTGTTTTTT | CASSLVGQGANTGELFF
TRBJ1-6 | NA | NA | TRBV2 | TGTGCCAGCAGGGCAGAATCGAATTCACCCCTCCACTTT | CASRAESNSPLHF
TRBJ1-1 | NA | NA | TRBV3-1/TRBV3-2 | TGTGCCAGCAGCCAGGCAATGGAGGCGAACACTGAAGCTTTCTTT | CASSQAMEANTEAFF
TRBJ1-5 | NA | NA | TRBV27 | TGTGCCAGCAGTCCCGGACAGAGCAATCAGCCCCAGCATTTT | CASSPGQSNQPQHF
TRBJ1-2 | NA | NA | TRBV19 | TGTGCCAGTAGTACCGAGGCTAACTATGGCTACACCTTC | CASSTEANYGYTF
TRBJ1-4 | NA | NA | TRBV6-5 | TGTGCCAGCAGGGCAGACAGTCGAGAAAAACTGTTTTTT | CASRADSREKLFF
TRBJ1-2 | NA | few | TRBV5-1 | TGCGCCAGCAGCACCAGGACGGGGTCCTCGGATGGCTACACCTTC | CASSTRTGSSDGYTF
TRBJ1-1 | NA | NA | TRBV5-1 | TGCGCCAGCAGCCCTCGGGGGGGGGCGTCCACTGAAGCTTTCTTT | CASSPRGGASTEAFF
TRBJ1-1 | NA | NA | TRBV12-3/TRBV12-4 | TGTGCCAGCAGTTTAGGTCAGTTGACTGAAGCTTTCTTT | CASSLGQLTEAFF
TRBJ1-2 | TRBD1 | NA | TRBV5-1 | TGCGCCAGCAGTCCGGCCGGGACAGGGGGCGGATATGGCTACACCTTC | CASSPAGTGGGYGYTF
TRBJ1-1 | NA | NA | TRBV4-1 | TGCGCCAGCAGCCAAGTTGCGACAGTGAACACTGAAGCTTTCTTT | CASSQVATVNTEAFF
TRBJ2-5 | TRBD1 | NA | TRBV5-1 | TGCGCCAGCAGCCCCGGGGACAGCTCCCAAGAGACCCAGTACTTC | CASSPGDSSQETQYF
TRBJ2-3 | NA | NA | TRBV7-2 | TGTGCCAGCAGCTTAATAGACCGGGGTGCGCAGTATTTT | CASSLIDRGAQYF
TRBJ1-5 | TRBD1 | NA | TRBV6-4 | TGTGCCAGCAGTGAAAGGGGGCTGAGTCAGCCCCAGCATTTT | CASSERGLSQPQHF
TRBJ2-6 | TRBD1 | NA | TRBV10-3 | TGTGCCATCAGCTCGGGACAGGGAATGGTTGGGGCCAACGTCCTGACTTTC | CAISSGQGMVGANVLTF
TRBJ2-3 | NA | NA | TRBV7-2 | TGTGCCAGCAGCTTAGTGGGCATCGCTAGCACAGATACGCAGTATTTT | CASSLVGIASTDTQYF
TRBJ1-2 | NA | NA | TRBV20-1 | TGCAGTGCTAGTTCGGGGGTGACAGTCTATGGCTACACCTTC | CSASSGVTVYGYTF
TRBJ1-1 | NA | NA | TRBV5-1 | TGCGCCAGCAGCTCCTCTGCAGGTGACACTGAAGCTTTCTTT | CASSSSAGDTEAFF
TRBJ2-3 | NA | NA | TRBV7-6 | TGTGCCAGCAGTCCCGCCGCAGGGTCAGATACGCAGTATTTT | CASSPAAGSDTQYF
TRBJ2-1 | NA | NA | TRBV2 | TGTGCCAGCAGTGGAAGGGACACTTTCTCCTACAATGAGCAGTTCTTC | CASSGRDTFSYNEQFF
TRBJ1-1 | NA | NA | TRBV19 | TGTGCCACCTCACCAGACACTTTGAACACTGAAGCTTTCTTT | CATSPDTLNTEAFF
TRBJ1-1 | NA | NA | TRBV10-3 | TGTGCCACCTCCATGGGCAGGGAGGGAGTGAACACTGAAGCTTTCTTT | CATSMGREGVNTEAFF
TRBJ1-3 | NA | NA | TRBV5-1 | TGCGCCAGCAGCTTGGCGTACTCCAACTCTGGAAACACCATATATTTT | CASSLAYSNSGNTIYF